Following are 29 T cell receptor beta chains from one sample sequenced in a study of CD8 T cells in Susac syndrome. RNA was extracted with the RNeasy kit, and a quantity of about 0.45 to 1 ug was reverse transcribed using random hexamers. TCRdb re-called the immunoSEQ multiplex PCR reads through MiXCR, storing one row per CDR3 protein. The sample yields about 100,000 distinct CDR3 sequences, 95% seen once. Sequencing input: CD8+ T cells from PBMCs. All receptors come from a human donor with Susac syndrome.

The chain employs TRBV7-3 and TRBJ1-1; D unclear. V was clipped by 5 bases and J by 1 base, with 11 bases between them. The V gene's germline CDR1 is SGHTA and CDR2 FQGTGA. The length of the CDR3 is 14 residues. The CDR3 region has the DNA TGTGCCAGCAGCGTAGGATGGTCGAACACTGAAGCTTTCTTT. Its translation is CASSVGWSNTEAFF.

The genes are TRBV20-1 and TRBJ2-5; TRBD2 might be the D (6 bases). The CDR3 length is 12 residues. The V end lost 5 bases, the J end lost 2 bases, and 9 bases lay between the germline ends. Germline V gene sequence: CDR1 DFQATT, CDR2 SNEGSKA (reference sequence). The CDR3 region is CSAAGSQETQYF. For the CDR3, the DNA is TGCAGTGCTGCGGGAAGTCAAGAGACCCAGTACTTC.

The chain employs TRBV18 and TRBJ2-3; the D is unclear. V was trimmed by 3 bases and J by 4 bases, leaving 11 bases between them. The CDR3 runs to 14 residues. Per germline, CDR1 KGHSH and CDR2 LQKENI. The CDR3 protein is CASSPAPFADTQYF. The CDR3 nucleotides read TGTGCCAGCTCACCGGCTCCTTTTGCAGATACGCAGTATTTT.

This clonotype was recorded once. V is TRBV7-9 and J is TRBJ2-7, with D possibly called TRBD1 or TRBD2 (6 bases each). Germline V gives CDR1 SEHNR, CDR2 FQNEAQ (reference sequence). The CDR3 runs 14 residues. Trimming left V 4 bases short and J 5 bases short, with 15 bases between. The CDR3 sequence is CASSSPGAGNEQYF. CDR3 nucleotide sequence: TGTGCCAGCAGCTCTCCGGGGGCGGGAAACGAGCAGTACTTC.

This clonotype was counted only a few times. The gene calls are TRBV13 and TRBJ2-7; TRBD1 agrees at 9 bases. J was trimmed by 2 bases and V by 6 bases; bases with no gene match: 5. The length of the CDR3 is 14 residues. Per germline, CDR1 PRHDT and CDR2 FYEKMQ (reference sequence). CDR3 DNA: TGTGCCAGCAGTCCCCGGGACAGGGCCTACGAGCAGTACTTC. Its translation: CASSPRDRAYEQYF.

The chain couples TRBV12-3 or TRBV12-4 to TRBJ2-7, with 8 nucleotides matching TRBD1. CDR3 size: 14 residues. The ends lost 6 bases at V and 2 bases at J; junction bases unmatched: 6. The CDR3 bases are TGTGCCAGCAGACCCGACAGGGGACCCTACGAGCAGTACTTC. Translating gives CASRPDRGPYEQYF.

This sequence joins TRBV18 and TRBJ2-3; D is uncertain. The CDR3 spans 16 residues. The V gene's germline CDR1 is KGHSH and CDR2 LQKENI. V was clipped by 2 bases and J by 1 base, with 13 bases between them. The chain's CDR3 is CASSPVPPRGTDTQYF. The CDR3 nucleotides read TGTGCCAGCTCACCAGTCCCGCCCCGCGGCACAGATACGCAGTATTTT. Using reference TRBV18 and TRBJ2-3 for the parts outside the CDR3, the full variable domain is NAGVMQNPRHLVRRRGQEARLRCSPMKGHSHVYWYRQLPEEGLKFMVYLQKENIIDESGMPKERFSAEFPKEGPSILRIQQVVRGDSAAYFCASSPVPPRGTDTQYFGPGTRLTVL.

The rearrangement uses TRBV13 and TRBJ2-7, with D possibly TRBD1 on 7 matching bases. V dropped 5 bases and J dropped 7 bases, with 15 bases sitting between them. CDR3 length equals 13 residues. Germline CDR1 PRHDT, CDR2 FYEKMQ (reference sequence). The CDR3 DNA reads as TGTGCCAGCAGCCGCAGGGGGGTGTTGGAGCAGTACTTC. Its protein is CASSRRGVLEQYF.

The chain uses TRBV4-1 and TRBJ1-2; D is ambiguous. V was pared by 4 bases and J by 0 bases, with 12 bases between. The CDR3 contains 15 residues. In germline, CDR1 is MGHRA, CDR2 YSYEKL. DNA of the CDR3: TGCGCCAGCAGCCCACATCCGGCGACTAACTATGGCTACACCTTC. Residues: CASSPHPATNYGYTF.

The chain employs TRBV7-9 and TRBJ2-1; D is undetermined. The V end was cut by 5 bases, the J end by 8 bases, with 19 bases between. Per germline, CDR1 SEHNR and CDR2 FQNEAQ (reference sequence). The CDR3 extends over 15 amino acids. The CDR3 nucleotides read TGTGCCAGCAGCAAGGGATCCGGTAGAGGCCATGAGCAGTTCTTC. As protein: CASSKGSGRGHEQFF.

The chain is built from TRBV7-8 and TRBJ1-1; maybe TRBD1 (5 bases). The CDR3 totals 12 residues. Germline-derived CDR1 and CDR2 are SGHVS and FQNEAQ. Trimming took off 5 bases at V and 11 bases at J, with 15 bases between the two ends. The CDR3 bases are TGTGCCAGCAGCGCAGACCGAGGGGACGCTTTCTTT. This encodes CASSADRGDAFF.

The CDR3 DNA reads TGTGCCAGTATCTCCGGGACGGGGACCCTCACTGGAAACACCATATATTTT. Translated: CASISGTGTLTGNTIYF. The chain is built from TRBV19 and TRBJ1-3, with D tentatively TRBD1 (5 bases). Germline CDR1 is LNHDA and CDR2 is SQIVND (reference sequence). The CDR3 length is 17 residues. V shed 7 bases and J shed 2 bases, with 21 bases lying between them.

The rearrangement links TRBV28 to TRBJ2-2, with unresolved D. CDR1 MDHEN and CDR2 SYDVKM come from the germline V gene. The V end lost 5 bases, the J end lost 7 bases, and 11 bases lay between the germline ends. The CDR3 has 13 amino acids. As DNA, the CDR3 is TGTGCCAGCAGTCCGCCGGCGTTCGGGGAGCTGTTTTTT. Translating gives CASSPPAFGELFF.

V gene TRBV29-1 combines with J gene TRBJ1-2; no definite D call. The CDR3 runs to 13 residues. Per the germline V gene, CDR1 is SQVTM and CDR2 is ANQGSEA. The V end was cut by 0 bases, the J end by 7 bases, with 12 bases between. CDR3: CSVEERGLGGYTF. Here the CDR3 DNA reads TGCAGCGTTGAAGAACGGGGTTTGGGTGGCTACACCTTC.

This chain connects TRBV23-1 to TRBJ2-1, with 10 nucleotides matching TRBD1. TRBV23-1 counts as an open reading frame of uncertain function. The CDR3 is 18 amino acids. Germline trimming cut 4 bases from V and 8 bases from J; bases unmatched to any gene: 17. CDR3 nucleotide sequence: TGCGCCAGCAGTCCCGTGCTAGAACGGGGGGACAGGGGCGATGAGCAGTTCTTC. Residues: CASSPVLERGDRGDEQFF.

This clonotype was counted a single time. This chain joins TRBV29-1 and TRBJ2-1, with TRBD2 matching 9 bases. The CDR3 spans 18 residues. CDR1 is SQVTM and CDR2 is ANQGSEA in the germline V gene. Germline trimming cut 2 bases from V and 3 bases from J; bases unmatched to any gene: 14. CDR3 protein: CSVEFPSGNSSYYNEQFF. The DNA for the CDR3 is TGCAGCGTTGAATTCCCTAGCGGGAATTCTTCCTACTACAATGAGCAGTTCTTC.

The chain joins TRBV29-1 to TRBJ1-2; the D is unclear. V lost 1 base and J 1 base, leaving 13 bases between the germline ends. Germline V gene sequence: CDR1 SQVTM, CDR2 ANQGSEA. This CDR3 region has 15 residues. CDR3 bases: TGCAGCGTTGAAGCTGGGGAGGAGCTTAACTATGGCTACACCTTC. Translating gives CSVEAGEELNYGYTF. Using reference TRBV29-1 and TRBJ1-2 for the parts outside the CDR3, the full variable domain is SAVISQKPSRDICQRGTSLTIQCQVDSQVTMMFWYRQQPGQSLTLIATANQGSEATYESGFVIDKFPISRPNLTFSTLTVSNMSPEDSSIYLCSVEAGEELNYGYTFGSGTRLTVV.

The rearrangement uses TRBV5-6 and TRBJ1-2, with D uncertain. CDR3 size: 16 residues. The germline V gene encodes CDR1 SGHDT and CDR2 YYEEEE. Trimming pared 3 bases from V and 3 bases from J, leaving 18 bases between. CDR3 in amino acids: CASSSRRNLRDYGYTF. DNA for the CDR3: TGTGCCAGCAGCTCGCGGCGGAACCTTAGGGACTATGGCTACACCTTC.

The chain links TRBV6-5 to TRBJ2-4; D is perhaps TRBD2 (7 bases). Trimming took 0 bases from V and 6 from J, leaving 12 bases between them. The CDR3 extends over 15 amino acids. Germline assignment: CDR1 MNHEY and CDR2 SVGAGI. CDR3 nucleotides: TGTGCCAGCAGTTACTCGGGGGGGGCAGGAAACATTCAGTACTTC. It yields the protein CASSYSGGAGNIQYF.

The chain joins TRBV27 to TRBJ1-6; 7 positions match TRBD1. V shed 9 bases and J 6 bases; nucleotides not matched to a gene: 8. Germline V lookup: CDR1 MNHEY, CDR2 SMNVEV (reference sequence). The CDR3 sequence is 14 residues long. For the CDR3, the DNA is TGTGCCAGTCAGGGGGGACAGATTAATTCACCCCTCCACTTT. The encoded protein is CASQGGQINSPLHF.

In this sample, this clonotype is medium-sized. The chain is built from TRBV4-1 and TRBJ2-1, with 7 bases fitting TRBD2. Germline-derived CDR1 and CDR2 are MGHRA and YSYEKL. The CDR3 sequence is 13 residues long. The ends lost 4 bases at V and 9 bases at J; junction bases unmatched: 6. CDR3 nucleotides: TGCGCCAGCAGCCTCTGGGGGGGGAGTGAGCAGTTCTTC. Amino acid sequence: CASSLWGGSEQFF.

The chain has TRBV20-1 and TRBJ1-2, with 7 bases lining up with TRBD1. Germline-derived CDR1 and CDR2 are DFQATT and SNEGSKA (reference sequence). The CDR3 has 14 residues. The V segment lost 3 bases and the J segment 4 bases; nucleotides outside the gene matches: 8. The DNA of the CDR3 is TGCAGTGCTAGGCACGGACAGGCCCTCTATGGCTACACCTTC. Its protein is CSARHGQALYGYTF.

CDR3 sequence reads: CASSRTEVNQPQHF. CDR3 nucleotides: TGTGCCAGCAGCCGGACAGAAGTCAATCAGCCCCAGCATTTT. The chain joins TRBV2 to TRBJ1-5; weak D call: TRBD1 (6 bases). Trimming removed 6 bases from V and 3 bases from J, with 12 bases in between. CDR1 is SNHLY and CDR2 is FYNNEI in the germline V gene. This CDR3 is 14 amino acids long. The whole variable domain, remainder taken from reference TRBV2 and TRBJ1-5, is EPEVTQTPSHQVTQMGQEVILRCVPISNHLYFYWYRQILGQKVEFLVSFYNNEISEKSEIFDDQFSVERPDGSNFTLKIRSTKLEDSAMYFCASSRTEVNQPQHFGDGTRLSIL.

The genes are TRBV5-4 and TRBJ2-4; D is uncertain. The CDR3 covers 13 residues. Looked up from germline, CDR1 is SGHNT and CDR2 is YYREEE (reference sequence). V dropped 0 bases and J dropped 5 bases, with 6 bases sitting between them. CDR3 sequence: CASSLDVENIQYF. The DNA of the CDR3 is TGTGCCAGCAGCTTGGACGTAGAAAACATTCAGTACTTC.

The J gene is TRBJ2-1, the V gene TRBV23-1, with 7 bases fitting TRBD1. TRBV23-1 is annotated as an ORF whose role is uncertain. V trimming: 11 bases; J trimming: 5 bases; junction bases outside the gene matches: 3. This CDR3 comprises 11 residues. CDR3 protein: CASQGDNEQFF. CDR3 coding DNA: TGCGCCTCCCAGGGGGACAATGAGCAGTTCTTC.

Written as DNA, the CDR3 is TGTGCCAGCAGCCAACCCCTGGACAGTCCCAAAAACATTCAGTACTTC. Its protein is CASSQPLDSPKNIQYF. The chain uses TRBV3-1 and TRBJ2-4, with a possible D match to TRBD1 (6 bases). The CDR3 covers 16 residues. Trimming pared 2 bases from V and 2 bases from J, leaving 13 bases between. CDR1 is LGHDT, CDR2 YNNKEL, per germline (reference sequence).

The rearrangement links TRBV12-3 or TRBV12-4 to TRBJ2-3; the D call may be TRBD1 or TRBD2 (6 bases each). The CDR3 contains 13 residues. V lost 6 bases, J lost 4 bases, and 11 bases lay in between. CDR3 protein: CASRQGRSDTQYF. The DNA for the CDR3 is TGTGCCAGCAGGCAGGGGAGGTCAGATACGCAGTATTTT.

The rearrangement links TRBV2 to TRBJ1-5; 7 bases map to TRBD1. Trimming at V came to 1 base and at J to 0 bases, leaving 6 bases not matched to a gene. This CDR3 is built from 17 residues. Per germline, CDR1 SNHLY and CDR2 FYNNEI. The CDR3 DNA is TGTGCCAGCAGTGAAGAGGAGGGGGCAGATAGCAATCAGCCCCAGCATTTT. Amino acid sequence: CASSEEEGADSNQPQHF. The variable domain in full, completed from reference TRBV2 and TRBJ1-5, reads EPEVTQTPSHQVTQMGQEVILRCVPISNHLYFYWYRQILGQKVEFLVSFYNNEISEKSEIFDDQFSVERPDGSNFTLKIRSTKLEDSAMYFCASSEEEGADSNQPQHFGDGTRLSIL.

The rearrangement joins TRBV29-1 to TRBJ2-7; D possibly uses TRBD1 or TRBD2 (5 bases each). Germline V gene data show CDR1 as SQVTM and CDR2 as ANQGSEA. The germline V and J ends were trimmed by 6 bases and 3 bases, with 15 bases remaining between them. This CDR3 has 13 residues. The CDR3 nucleotides read TGCAGCGTCTTATCGGGACCAGACTACGAGCAGTACTTC. It encodes CSVLSGPDYEQYF.